These T cell receptor beta chains were read from a single sample in a study of blood T cells in healthy people across ages. TCRdb itself ran the 5' RACE reads through MiXCR, one entry per CDR3 protein. Among hundreds of thousands of distinct CDR3 sequences listed, over 45% were seen once. The sequenced material came from blood. The receptors were gathered from a man aged 25-45 years in good health. CDR3s include the opening cysteine and the closing phenylalanine or tryptophan. Rows give clone size only sometimes, using once, few, many, or a class for an expanded clone.

>many|TRBV20-1
CSARDQLDPYFEQYF
>-|TRBV29-1
CSGGTGAYEQYF
>few|TRBV29-1
CSVAGGRQYF
>few|TRBV4-2
CASSQGNRYEQYF
>-|TRBV20-1
CSAREGTSGRNEQFF
>-|TRBV20-1
CSARGEGSTQHF
>-|TRBV9
CASSVGGAGGYNEQFF
>-|TRBV20-1
CSARDASPLHF
>-|TRBV25-1
CASSEWGQPEAFF
>-|TRBV2
CASSDGGTANYGYTF
>-|TRBV7-2
CASSPMVTRYGYTF
>-|TRBV7-2
CAGSLTGQGYNQPQHF
>-|TRBV11-1
CASSPGQGGSGEQFF
>-|TRBV12-3/TRBV12-4
CASSSKGQPQHF
>-|TRBV30
CAWRRDQAGGEQYF
>-|TRBV7-9
CASSHRPLEAEEFF
>-|TRBV4-2
CASSQGDTVNTEAFF
>-|TRBV5-6
CASSLIGGLAREQYF
>few|TRBV5-6
CASSLASGSIQNIQYF
>-|TRBV21-1
CARGTGGAGANVLTF
>-|TRBV10-3
CATLSATGSYNEQFF
>-|TRBV20-1
CSARVSGGPQRSYEQYF
>-|TRBV10-1
CAREDRQGGLYGYTF
>-|TRBV7-8
CASSSRDRVNEQYF
>-|TRBV7-2
CASSPPTGVVKQFF
>-|TRBV6-5
CASSYSLEGSYEQYF